This TCR beta chain came from a study of blood T cell repertoires in COVID-19. Study-level background: Researchers got acute and convalescent COVID-19 samples from the United States, Italy and Spain. In each case, the material was cDNA or gDNA derived from T cells, B-cell-depleted T cells, or PBMCs.

Original processing methods: For nucleated cells, counts were estimated from reference gene primer amplification. Repertoires were generated with immunoSEQ multiplex PCR, while TCRdb's copy carries only in-frame clones and drops some. The DNA was the basis for D and trimming; V, J and clone size are from that table. The sample includes 390,000 or so clones, nearly 90% of them seen just once. V lost 5 bases and J lost 6, with 17 bases in between. Germline CDR1 is SGHTA and CDR2 is FQGNSA. CDR3 length: 15 residues. The sequencing input was peripheral blood. The TCR comes from a man younger than 35 with active or convalescent COVID-19. The rearrangement joins TRBV7-2 to TRBJ2-1, with D maybe TRBD2 (6 bases). CDR3 nucleotides: TGTGCCAGCAGCGCCGCGGGACTGAGGGGCAATGAGCAGTTCTTC. Residues: CASSAAGLRGNEQFF.